This T cell receptor beta chain stems from a study of OX40 agonist ivuxolimab in advanced cancers. Study at large: Three patients responded partially, comprising one with hepatocellular carcinoma and two with cutaneous melanoma.

Method: immunoSEQ multiplex PCR; TCRdb's copy keeps in-frame clones and lacks some. The table has about 76,000 clones, roughly 87% seen once. The sequence derives from an adult with an advanced solid tumor such as melanoma, head and neck, liver or kidney cancer. The sequencing here drew on CD4+ or CD8+ T cells sorted from blood, taken in a trial of the OX40 agonist ivuxolimab.

The CDR3 nucleotides read TGTGCCAGCAGCTTTATGACAGGGGGCTCATACGAGCAGTACTTC. Translating gives CASSFMTGGSYEQYF. This sequence joins TRBV5-6 and TRBJ2-7, with TRBD1 matching 10 bases. The CDR3 length is 15 residues. Losses at the gene ends were 2 bases for V and 4 bases for J; bases not matched to a gene: 6. Germline CDR1 reads SGHDT; CDR2 reads YYEEEE.